The next 22 T cell receptor beta chains were all read from a single sample in a study of T cell responses to AZD1222 COVID-19 vaccine. Repertoires were generated with immunoSEQ multiplex PCR, while TCRdb's copy carries only in-frame clones and drops some. The profile shows some 150,000 clones, just over 90% of them singletons. The starting material was peripheral blood, obtained on day 0 of MenACWY control vaccination. Receptors originate from an adult in good health.

This rearrangement joins TRBV27 to TRBJ2-3, with 7 positions matching TRBD2. The germline V gene encodes CDR1 MNHEY and CDR2 SMNVEV (reference sequence). The CDR3 extends over 19 amino acids. V lost 1 base to trimming and J lost 4 bases; unmatched junction nucleotides: 17. The CDR3 nucleotides are TGTGCCAGCAGTTTATACCTATTCGCGACTAGCCGGGCGGCAGATACGCAGTATTTT. This translates into CASSLYLFATSRAADTQYF.

The chain has TRBV7-2 and TRBJ1-1; weak D call: TRBD1 (5 bases). The V and J ends lost 1 base and 0 bases respectively, with 9 bases between them. Germline V gene lookup returns CDR1 SGHTA and CDR2 FQGNSA. This CDR3 has 15 amino acids. The CDR3 is CASSLGRTLNTEAFF. The DNA for the CDR3 is TGTGCCAGCAGCTTAGGAAGGACACTGAACACTGAAGCTTTCTTT.

The CDR3, as DNA: TGTGCCAGCAGCTTCCAAGACAGGGTATTGTTTGGTGAGCAGTACTTC. Translation gives CASSFQDRVLFGEQYF. This chain joins TRBV11-2 and TRBJ2-7; 7 bases map to TRBD1. Germline V lookup: CDR1 SGHAT, CDR2 FQNNGV. The junction had 15 bases not matched to a gene; V was cut back by 3 bases and J by 7 bases. The CDR3 is 16 amino acids.

This clone was observed a handful of times. This chain connects TRBV30 to TRBJ1-1; weak D call: TRBD1 (5 bases). Between the trimmed V and J ends, which lost 2 bases and 4 bases, there was a span of 14 bases. The CDR3 extends over 14 amino acids. Germline assignment: CDR1 GTSNPN and CDR2 SVGIG (reference sequence). The CDR3 region has the DNA TGTGCCTGGAGTCGGGACTGGCTGGGCACTGAAGCTTTCTTT. Translating it yields CAWSRDWLGTEAFF.

The chain is built from TRBV18 and TRBJ2-7, with TRBD2 identical over 13 bases. The length of the CDR3 is 16 residues. Unmatched junction bases numbered 5, after V lost 3 bases and J lost 3 bases. The germline gives CDR1 KGHSH, CDR2 LQKENI. CDR3 nucleotide sequence: TGTGCCAGCTCACCGATAGGGACTAGCGGGGACTACGAGCAGTACTTC. This codes for CASSPIGTSGDYEQYF.

V and J are TRBV7-9 and TRBJ1-5; D unclear. Germline values: CDR1 SEHNR, CDR2 FQNEAQ (reference sequence). This CDR3 has 14 amino acids. The V gene lost 5 bases and the J gene lost 0 bases, with 8 bases spanning the gap. As DNA, the CDR3 is TGTGCCAGCAGCCCCCCAGGTAGCAATCAGCCCCAGCATTTT. Translating it yields CASSPPGSNQPQHF.

The rearrangement links TRBV19 to TRBJ2-1, with 10 bases aligning to TRBD2. Per the germline V gene, CDR1 is LNHDA and CDR2 is SQIVND (reference sequence). Trimming at V came to 1 base and at J to 8 bases, leaving 5 bases not matched to a gene. This CDR3 comprises 15 residues. CDR3 loop: CASSIAASGGHEQFF. The CDR3 DNA is TGTGCCAGTAGTATAGCGGCTAGCGGGGGACATGAGCAGTTCTTC.

The chain uses TRBV7-2 and TRBJ2-7; no reliable D call. The CDR3 loop spans 11 amino acids. Per germline, CDR1 SGHTA and CDR2 FQGNSA. The ends were cut back, 1 base at V and 6 bases at J, with 4 bases in the middle. In DNA form, the CDR3 reads TGTGCCAGCAGCTTAGTTGCCGAGCAGTACTTC. This gives the protein CASSLVAEQYF.

This clone was seen just once. The rearrangement uses TRBV9 and TRBJ2-1, with 9 bases matching TRBD2. From germline, CDR1 is SGDLS and CDR2 YYNGEE. The trim removed 0 bases at V and 5 bases at J, leaving 3 bases unmatched. This CDR3 is 15 amino acids long. The CDR3 DNA reads as TGTGCCAGCAGCGTAGGTCTAGCGGGGAACAATGAGCAGTTCTTC. Translated, it gives CASSVGLAGNNEQFF.

The chain uses TRBV28 and TRBJ1-2; 8 positions agree with TRBD1. CDR1 MDHEN and CDR2 SYDVKM come from the germline V gene. V shed 3 bases and J 5 bases; nucleotides not matched to a gene: 8. The CDR3 is 15 residues long. The CDR3 loop reads CASSLAQGAYYGYTF. The CDR3, as DNA: TGTGCCAGCAGTTTGGCCCAGGGGGCGTATTATGGCTACACCTTC.

The gene calls are TRBV4-1 and TRBJ2-6, with D unclear. Per germline, CDR1 MGHRA and CDR2 YSYEKL. V was clipped by 4 bases and J by 0 bases, with 16 bases between them. The CDR3 covers 18 residues. The CDR3 protein is CASSPTPVVNSGANVLTF. The CDR3, as DNA: TGCGCCAGCAGCCCAACCCCGGTTGTAAACTCTGGGGCCAACGTCCTGACTTTC.

The chain has TRBV4-1 and TRBJ1-2, with a weak D call TRBD1 (5 bases). The CDR3 contains 15 residues. CDR1 is MGHRA and CDR2 is YSYEKL in the germline V gene. V was shortened by 2 bases and J by 3 bases, with 13 bases between the two germline ends. The CDR3 bases are TGCGCCAGCAGCCAACCCGGGGGACGGCACTATGGCTACACCTTC. Translated, it gives CASSQPGGRHYGYTF.

The gene calls are TRBV30 and TRBJ1-5, with D uncertain. The length of the CDR3 is 15 residues. Germline V gene lookup returns CDR1 GTSNPN and CDR2 SVGIG (reference sequence). V lost 0 bases and J lost 2, with 11 bases in between. CDR3 bases: TGTGCCTGGAGTGTAAGCCGGGGAGGCAATCAGCCCCAGCATTTT. Protein: CAWSVSRGGNQPQHF.

The chain employs TRBV3-1 (or the pseudogene TRBV3-2) and TRBJ2-7; 7 nucleotides align to TRBD1. The CDR3 is 12 amino acids. CDR1 LGHDT and CDR2 YNNKEL come from the germline V gene (reference sequence). V shed 10 bases, J shed 0 bases, and the junction held 3 bases outside the gene matches. DNA of the CDR3: TGTGCCACACAGGGGAGCTCCTACGAGCAGTACTTC. This translates into CATQGSSYEQYF.

The chain combines TRBV27 with TRBJ1-6; D is undetermined. V dropped 8 bases and J dropped 0 bases, with 14 bases sitting between them. The CDR3 sequence is 16 residues long. CDR1 MNHEY and CDR2 SMNVEV come from the germline V gene (reference sequence). CDR3 residues: CASAPRAPSYNSPLHF. CDR3 sequence (DNA): TGTGCCAGCGCCCCCCGCGCCCCCTCCTATAATTCACCCCTCCACTTT.

The chain recombines TRBV29-1 with TRBJ2-1; 8 bases fit TRBD1. This CDR3 has 14 residues. V lost 6 bases to trimming and J lost 5 bases; unmatched junction nucleotides: 9. Germline V gives CDR1 SQVTM, CDR2 ANQGSEA. CDR3 bases: TGCAGCGTCCGTGCAGGACAGGGTCACAATGAGCAGTTCTTC. As protein: CSVRAGQGHNEQFF.

This chain links TRBV20-1 with TRBJ1-5; 9 bases agree with TRBD1. The CDR3 contains 13 residues. Germline CDR1 and CDR2: DFQATT and SNEGSKA (reference sequence). J gave up 8 bases and V 3 bases, and 5 bases lay outside the gene matches. The chain's CDR3 is CSASNRGREPQHF. The CDR3 bases are TGCAGTGCTAGTAACAGGGGGCGCGAGCCCCAGCATTTT.

V and J are TRBV9 and TRBJ1-4, with 9 bases identical to TRBD1. Germline CDR1 reads SGDLS; CDR2 reads YYNGEE. The CDR3 has 14 residues. V was clipped by 4 bases and J by 6 bases; unmatched bases: 4. The CDR3 is CASSPRDRDEKLFF. CDR3 DNA: TGTGCCAGCAGCCCCCGGGACAGGGATGAAAAACTGTTTTTT.

The chain couples TRBV3-1 (or the pseudogene TRBV3-2) to TRBJ1-1, with TRBD1 matching 7 bases. This CDR3 is 15 amino acids long. V shed 0 bases, J shed 5 bases, and the junction held 6 bases outside the gene matches. Germline V gives CDR1 LGHDT, CDR2 YNNKEL (reference sequence). CDR3 amino acids: CASSQDLRGRTEAFF. DNA of the CDR3: TGTGCCAGCAGCCAAGATCTCAGGGGGAGAACTGAAGCTTTCTTT.

The chain is built from TRBV29-1 and TRBJ1-2; D gene ambiguous. Germline assignment: CDR1 SQVTM and CDR2 ANQGSEA. The CDR3 loop spans 12 amino acids. CDR3 region: CTATAEIYGYTF. CDR3 coding DNA: TGCACCGCGACCGCTGAGATCTATGGCTACACCTTC. Drawing the rest from reference TRBV29-1 and TRBJ1-2, the complete variable domain is SAVISQKPSRDICQRGTSLTIQCQVDSQVTMMFWYRQQPGQSLTLIATANQGSEATYESGFVIDKFPISRPNLTFSTLTVSNMSPEDSSIYLCTATAEIYGYTFGSGTRLTVV.

The chain is built from TRBV21-1 and TRBJ1-5. TRBV21-1 is recorded as a pseudogene. The CDR3 extends over 15 amino acids. The chain's CDR3 is CASSLKCGGNQPQHF. Written as DNA, the CDR3 is TGTGCCAGCAGCCTAAAATGTGGGGGGAATCAGCCCCAGCATTTT.

The chain couples TRBV14 to TRBJ2-6; D is unresolved. Trimming took off 4 bases at V and 0 bases at J, with 4 bases between the two ends. The CDR3 runs to 14 residues. Germline lookup yields CDR1 SGHDN and CDR2 FVKESK. This chain's CDR3 is CASSRPSGANVLTF. The CDR3 DNA reads as TGTGCCAGCAGCCGGCCCTCTGGGGCCAACGTCCTGACTTTC.